The sequence of this TCR beta chain was determined in a study of graft-versus-host responses after intestinal transplantation. On the study more broadly: Tacrolimus plus steroids were given to all recipients for roughly 3 years, preceded by anti-thymocyte globulin induction. General observations from the study: GvH clones were identified in recipient marrow, with some first appearing in ileum or blood.

Remarks on this clone: What it recognizes is unknown.

Germline V gene lookup returns CDR1 LGHNA and CDR2 YSLEER. Trimming left V 1 base short and J 2 bases short, with 19 bases between. This CDR3 is 18 amino acids long. The method was immunoSEQ multiplex PCR; TCRdb's version includes in-frame clones alone and lacks a portion of them. Among approximately 85,000 clones listed, 90% to 95% were seen once. V gene TRBV4-3 combines with J gene TRBJ2-3; possibly TRBD1 for D (7 bases). The receptor was isolated from a human donor who was the organ donor for an intestinal transplant. This sample comprised unstimulated CD8+ T cells sorted from spleen or lymph node cells, obtained before transplant. CDR3 coding DNA: TGCGCCAGCAGCCAAGTGACAGGAGGGACAGCTTACACAGATACGCAGTATTTT. Its protein is CASSQVTGGTAYTDTQYF.